This TCR beta chain appears in the sequencing data of a study of identical twins. Study-level findings and limits: Whereas memory repertoires showed no such difference, abundant cord blood beta clonotypes carried fewer insertions.

Via MiXCR, TCRdb re-called the 5' RACE reads, giving one row per CDR3 protein. The sample consists of about 260,000 distinct CDR3 sequences, roughly 7% of them appearing once. With no exceptions, donors were healthy Caucasians. J was trimmed by 3 bases and V by 6 bases; bases with no gene match: 4. CDR3 length: 13 residues. Germline CDR1 ENHRY, CDR2 SYGVKD. A note on this clonotype: What it recognizes is unknown.

The same sample was also studied in work on yellow fever vaccine responses in identical twins.

The chain carries TRBV10-3 and TRBJ1-2; 7 bases agree with TRBD1. The sequence was obtained from a woman under 30 in good health. The sequencing sample was made of memory (CD45RO+) T cells sorted from blood. CDR3 in DNA: TGTGCCATCAGGGAGGGGGCGGACTATGGCTACACCTTC. Translating it yields CAIREGADYGYTF.